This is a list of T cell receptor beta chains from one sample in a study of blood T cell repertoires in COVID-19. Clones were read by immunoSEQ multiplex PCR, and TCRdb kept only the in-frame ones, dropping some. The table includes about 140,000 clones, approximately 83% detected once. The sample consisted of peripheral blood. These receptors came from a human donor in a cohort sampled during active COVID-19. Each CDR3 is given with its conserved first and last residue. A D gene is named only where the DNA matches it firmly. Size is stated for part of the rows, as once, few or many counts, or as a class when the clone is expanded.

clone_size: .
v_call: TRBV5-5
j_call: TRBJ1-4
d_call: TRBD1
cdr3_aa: CASSRTGRGEKLFF
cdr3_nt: TGTGCCAGCAGCCGGACAGGTCGAGGGGAAAAACTGTTTTTT

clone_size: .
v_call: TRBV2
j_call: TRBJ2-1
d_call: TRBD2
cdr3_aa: CASSLGAGVVFGEQFF
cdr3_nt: TGTGCCAGCAGTCTAGGAGCGGGAGTTGTATTCGGTGAGCAGTTCTTC

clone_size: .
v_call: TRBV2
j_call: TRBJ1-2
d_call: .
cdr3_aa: CASSVWGLEYGYTF
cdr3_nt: TGTGCCAGCAGTGTGTGGGGGCTAGAATATGGCTACACCTTC

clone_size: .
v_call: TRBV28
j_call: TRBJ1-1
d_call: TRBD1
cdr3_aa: CATGTGDSEAFF
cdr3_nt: TGTGCCACGGGGACAGGGGATTCTGAAGCTTTCTTT

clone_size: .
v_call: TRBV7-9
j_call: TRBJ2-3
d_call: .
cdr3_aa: CASRRSSTDTQYF
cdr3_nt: TGTGCCAGCAGGAGGTCTAGCACAGATACGCAGTATTTT

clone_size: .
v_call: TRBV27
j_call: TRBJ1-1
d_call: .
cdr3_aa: CASSQRRRSTEAFF
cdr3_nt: TGTGCCAGCAGTCAGAGGCGGCGGAGCACTGAAGCTTTCTTT

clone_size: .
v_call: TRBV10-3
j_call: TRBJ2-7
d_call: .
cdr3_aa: CAIPGFQPNKTHYEQYF
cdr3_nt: TGTGCCATCCCGGGATTCCAACCAAACAAGACACATTACGAGCAGTACTTC

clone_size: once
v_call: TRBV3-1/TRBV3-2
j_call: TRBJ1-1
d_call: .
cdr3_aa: CASRLNRGTEAFF
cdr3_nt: TGTGCCAGCAGGCTCAATAGGGGCACTGAAGCTTTCTTT

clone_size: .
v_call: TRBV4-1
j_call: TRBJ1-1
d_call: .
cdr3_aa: CASSQNGGVTEAFF
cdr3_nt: TGCGCCAGCAGCCAAAACGGAGGGGTTACTGAAGCTTTCTTT

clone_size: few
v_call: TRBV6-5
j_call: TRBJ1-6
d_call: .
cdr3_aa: CASSSGTVESPLHF
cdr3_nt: TGTGCCAGCAGTTCCGGGACTGTGGAATCACCCCTCCACTTT

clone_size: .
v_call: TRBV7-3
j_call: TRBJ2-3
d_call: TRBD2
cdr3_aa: CASSIAGGPSTDTQYF
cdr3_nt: TGTGCCAGCAGCATAGCGGGAGGGCCTAGCACAGATACGCAGTATTTT

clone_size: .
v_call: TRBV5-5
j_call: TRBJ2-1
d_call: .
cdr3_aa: CASSPRGADYNEQFF
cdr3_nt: TGTGCCAGCAGCCCCCGAGGAGCCGACTACAATGAGCAGTTCTTC

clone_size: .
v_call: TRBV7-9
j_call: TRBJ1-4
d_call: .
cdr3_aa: CASSSLNEKLFF
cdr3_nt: TGTGCCAGCAGCTCACTTAATGAAAAACTGTTTTTT

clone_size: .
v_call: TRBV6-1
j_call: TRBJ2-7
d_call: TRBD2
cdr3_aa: CASSEVGRASYEQYF
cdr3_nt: TGTGCCAGCAGTGAGGTCGGGAGGGCTTCCTACGAGCAGTACTTC

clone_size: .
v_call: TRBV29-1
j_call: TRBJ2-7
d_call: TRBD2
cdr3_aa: CSATTSGGSVEQYF
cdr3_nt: TGCAGCGCCACCACTAGCGGGGGTTCAGTTGAGCAGTACTTC